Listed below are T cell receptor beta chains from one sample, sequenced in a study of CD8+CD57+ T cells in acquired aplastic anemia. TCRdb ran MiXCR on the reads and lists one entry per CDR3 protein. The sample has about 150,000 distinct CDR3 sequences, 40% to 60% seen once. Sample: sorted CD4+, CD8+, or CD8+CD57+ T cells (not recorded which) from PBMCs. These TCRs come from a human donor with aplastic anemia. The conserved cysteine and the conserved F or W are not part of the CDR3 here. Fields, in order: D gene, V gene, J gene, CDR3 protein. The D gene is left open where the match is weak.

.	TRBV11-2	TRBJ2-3	ASRPKVGLGTDTQY
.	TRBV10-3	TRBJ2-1	AITPSGGKFHEQF
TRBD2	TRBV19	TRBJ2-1	ASNGREDSYNEQF
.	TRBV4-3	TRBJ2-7	ASSQEGGYEQY
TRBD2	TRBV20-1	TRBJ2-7	SARSQGTSGYEQY
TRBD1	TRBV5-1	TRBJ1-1	ASSRTGGEGVNTEAF
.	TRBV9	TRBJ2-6	ASTEGGPWGGANVLT
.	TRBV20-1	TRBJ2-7	SARRFIGTYEQY
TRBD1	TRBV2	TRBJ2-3	ASSHRDRVPDTQY
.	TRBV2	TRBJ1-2	ASSYGSHYGYT
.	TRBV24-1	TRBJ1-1	ATKDGGNTEAF
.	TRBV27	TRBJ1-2	ASSPGDGYT
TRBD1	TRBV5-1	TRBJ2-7	ASSLARDRYYEQY
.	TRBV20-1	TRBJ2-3	SAKGYSTDTQY
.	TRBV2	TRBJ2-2	ASRARETTGELF
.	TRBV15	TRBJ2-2	ATNSLSTNTGELF
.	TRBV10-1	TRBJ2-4	ASSGARPFIRQNIQY
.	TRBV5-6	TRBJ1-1	ASSQDSTENTEAF
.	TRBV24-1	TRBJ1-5	ATSEGNQPQH
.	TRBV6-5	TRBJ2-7	ASSYTRGHAREQY
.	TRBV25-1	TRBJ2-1	ASTGPKTNNEQF
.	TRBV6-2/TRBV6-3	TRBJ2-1	ASSYSIRGNNEQF
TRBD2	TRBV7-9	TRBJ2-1	ASSGTSDEQF
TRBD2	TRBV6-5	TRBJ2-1	ASSYGTSYNEQF
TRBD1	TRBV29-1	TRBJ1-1	SAERGQAEAF
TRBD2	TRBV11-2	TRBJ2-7	ASSFGTSGFYEQY
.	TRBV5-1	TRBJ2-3	ASSLEIPSTDTQY
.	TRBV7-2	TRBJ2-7	ASSLGLGVYEQY
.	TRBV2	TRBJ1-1	ASSWAETGLNTEAF
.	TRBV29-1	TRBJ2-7	SVTRGVEQY
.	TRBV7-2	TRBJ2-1	ASSLRVGEQF
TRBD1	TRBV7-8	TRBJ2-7	ASSLGLQGVYGEQY
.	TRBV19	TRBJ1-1	ASNPGPGDTEAF
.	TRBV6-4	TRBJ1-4	AIPSATNEKLF
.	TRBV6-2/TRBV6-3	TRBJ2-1	ASRSGKDEQF
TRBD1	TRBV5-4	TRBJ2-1	ASSAGTGRNEQF
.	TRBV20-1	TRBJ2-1	SARDWRYEQF
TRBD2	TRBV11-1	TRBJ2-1	ASSLSILLAGTYNEQF
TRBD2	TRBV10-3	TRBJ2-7	AISESAAGGPYEQY
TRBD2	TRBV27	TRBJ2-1	ASSLGLAFDEQF
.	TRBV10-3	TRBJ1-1	AIIGEDSMNTEAF
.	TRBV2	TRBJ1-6	ASSDGVNSPLH
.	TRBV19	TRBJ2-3	ASSTPGLGGEADTQY
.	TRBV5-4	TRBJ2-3	ASSLEGQRITTDTQY
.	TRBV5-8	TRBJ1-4	ASSHNTGFQEKLF
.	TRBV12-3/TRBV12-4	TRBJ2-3	ASSWAAFTDTQY
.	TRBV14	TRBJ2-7	ASSQDMVGYSGEQY
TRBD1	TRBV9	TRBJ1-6	ASSVEDRTTPLH